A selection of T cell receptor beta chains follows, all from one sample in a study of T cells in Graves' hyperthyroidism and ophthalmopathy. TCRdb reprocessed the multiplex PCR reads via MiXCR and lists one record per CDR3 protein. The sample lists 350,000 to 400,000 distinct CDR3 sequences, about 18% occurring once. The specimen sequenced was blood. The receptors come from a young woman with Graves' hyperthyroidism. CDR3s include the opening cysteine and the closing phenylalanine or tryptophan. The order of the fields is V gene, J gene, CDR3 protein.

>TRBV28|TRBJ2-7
CATSGDPKSYSYEQYF
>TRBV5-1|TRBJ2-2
CASSLGSYTGELFF
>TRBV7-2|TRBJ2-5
CASSPRTGWEETQYF
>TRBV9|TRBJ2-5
CASSVQGFTAQYF
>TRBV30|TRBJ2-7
CAWSDRGRYEQYF
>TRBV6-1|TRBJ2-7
CASSLWGTDIGEQYF
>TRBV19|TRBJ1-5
CASRKEQGNQPQHF
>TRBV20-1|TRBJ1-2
CSARGRGDYSYTF
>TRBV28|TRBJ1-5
CASSIGQGNNQPQHF
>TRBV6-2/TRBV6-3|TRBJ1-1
CASSYEGRTFF
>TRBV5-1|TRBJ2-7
CASREGGGLQAYEQYF
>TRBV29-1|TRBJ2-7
CSVEAGTGSYEQYF
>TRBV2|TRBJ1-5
CARGQGGEPQHF
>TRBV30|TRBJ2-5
CAWSVLVPTGEETQYF
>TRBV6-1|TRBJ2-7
CASPSRPYYEQYF
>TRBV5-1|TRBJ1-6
CASSLTVQRNSPLHF
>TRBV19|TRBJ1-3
CASTPTANSGNTIYF
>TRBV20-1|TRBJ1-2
CSARSGYYGYTF
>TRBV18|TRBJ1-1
CASSPPAQGNTEAFF
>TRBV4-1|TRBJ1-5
CASSQGQGRSNQPQHF
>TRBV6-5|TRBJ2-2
CASSYSDEALNTGELFF
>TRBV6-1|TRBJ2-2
CASSEVGDHTGELFF
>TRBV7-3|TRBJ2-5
CASSLLSGRTQYF
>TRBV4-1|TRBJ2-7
CASSPRGGSVPYEQYF
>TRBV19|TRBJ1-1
CASKGSVEGMNTEAFF
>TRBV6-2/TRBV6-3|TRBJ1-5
CASSAISSSNQPQHF
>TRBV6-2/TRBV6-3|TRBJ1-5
CASSPGWGSDNQPQHF
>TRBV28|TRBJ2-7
CASSLFRPGPQYF
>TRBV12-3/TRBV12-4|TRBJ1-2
CASSPTTNYGYTF
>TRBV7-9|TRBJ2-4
CASSLEGTRGGVQYF
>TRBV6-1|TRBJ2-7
CASSGVSGGAHEQYF
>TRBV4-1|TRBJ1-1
CASSLTGERNTEAFF
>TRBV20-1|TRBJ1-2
CSARVTPQGRNTF
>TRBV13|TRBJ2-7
CAIAARGQGLEGSYEQYF
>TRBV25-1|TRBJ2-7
CASCLTGTGTYEQYF
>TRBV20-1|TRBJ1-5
CSARDAGQGEQPQHF
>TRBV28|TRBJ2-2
CASSLPGGELFF
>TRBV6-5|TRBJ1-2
CASTQGRGQGNYGYTF
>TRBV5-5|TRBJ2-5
CASSLPSGGGETQYF
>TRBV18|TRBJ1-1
CASSLGQSGTEAFF
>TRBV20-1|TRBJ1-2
CSAMGSSENYGYTF
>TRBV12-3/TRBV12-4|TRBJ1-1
CASSLSRRNTEAFF
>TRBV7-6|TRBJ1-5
CASSAMVGELRHQPQHF
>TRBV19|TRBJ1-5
CASSKIRDRGSQPQHF
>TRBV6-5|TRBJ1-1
CASSYRGWNTEAFF
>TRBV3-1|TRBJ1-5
CASSQGRIRFNQPQHF